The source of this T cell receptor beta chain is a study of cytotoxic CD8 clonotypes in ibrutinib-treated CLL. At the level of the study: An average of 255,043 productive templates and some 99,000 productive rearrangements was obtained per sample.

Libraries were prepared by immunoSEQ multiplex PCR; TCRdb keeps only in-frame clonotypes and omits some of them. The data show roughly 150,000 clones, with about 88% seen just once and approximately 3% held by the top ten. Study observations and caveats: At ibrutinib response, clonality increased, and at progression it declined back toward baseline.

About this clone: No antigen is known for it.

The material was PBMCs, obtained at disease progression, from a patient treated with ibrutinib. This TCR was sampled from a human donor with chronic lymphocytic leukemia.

The CDR3 loop is CASSVSGRAEDNEQFF. The CDR3 region has the DNA TGTGCCAGCAGCGTTAGCGGGAGGGCCGAGGACAATGAGCAGTTCTTC. The V and J genes are TRBV9 and TRBJ2-1, with 11 bases aligning to TRBD2. This CDR3 region has 16 residues. Germline V gives CDR1 SGDLS, CDR2 YYNGEE. With 2 bases clipped from V and 5 bases from J, the junction kept 6 bases outside the gene matches.